The entry that follows covers one T cell receptor (beta chain) sequence. Antigen unknown. Using a J-beta primer mix together with a sample-barcoded 5' primer, a second PCR was run for roughly 6 to 11 cycles. TCRdb re-called the 5' RACE reads through MiXCR, storing one row per CDR3 protein. The sample lists 1,100,000 or so distinct CDR3 sequences, over 35% occurring once. Germline CDR1 LNHNV, CDR2 YYDKDF (reference sequence). The V and J ends lost 1 base and 5 bases respectively, with 15 bases between them. CDR3 length equals 15 residues. The sample comes from a study of blood T cells in healthy people across ages. Background on the study: About one barcoded beta molecule was captured per two T cells (by template switching). Overall study findings and caveats: Considered underestimates were the diversity estimates obtained from one million T cells.

Caucasian individuals from Russia who were healthy and aged about 6 to 95 acted as donors. The sample taken for sequencing was blood. V is TRBV15 and J is TRBJ2-7, with a weak D call TRBD2 (6 bases). This sequence originates from a woman aged 55-75 years in good health. The CDR3 nucleotides are TGTGCCACCAGCAGAGGGGAGGAGGGTTGGAACGAGCAGTACTTC. Amino acid sequence: CATSRGEEGWNEQYF.